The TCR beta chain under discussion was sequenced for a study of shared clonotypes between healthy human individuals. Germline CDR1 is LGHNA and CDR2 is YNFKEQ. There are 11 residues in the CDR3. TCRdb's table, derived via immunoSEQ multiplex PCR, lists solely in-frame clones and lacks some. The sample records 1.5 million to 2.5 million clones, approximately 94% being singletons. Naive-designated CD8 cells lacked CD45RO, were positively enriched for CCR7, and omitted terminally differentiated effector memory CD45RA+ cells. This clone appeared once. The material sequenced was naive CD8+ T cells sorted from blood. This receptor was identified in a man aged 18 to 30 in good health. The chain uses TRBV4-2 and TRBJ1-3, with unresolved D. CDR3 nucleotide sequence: TGTGGCTCGCGCTCTGGAAACACCATATATTTT. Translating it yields CGSRSGNTIYF.